This is a list of T cell receptor beta chains from one sample in a study of cytomegalovirus exposure and HLA in healthy donors. Some clones are missing from TCRdb's copy, which holds only in-frame ones; the method was immunoSEQ multiplex PCR. The sample has about 120,000 clones; about 78% are singletons. The sample was PBMCs. These receptors were collected from a woman in her 40s in good health and CMV-seropositive. Each CDR3 is given with its conserved first and last residue. Fields, in order: V gene, D gene, CDR3 protein. D genes are given only for firm matches.

V: TRBV4-1; D: TRBD1; CDR3: CASSPTGGTEAFF
V: TRBV5-4; D: NA; CDR3: CASSLEASVIPGELFF
V: TRBV11-1; D: NA; CDR3: CASTLDTQYNEQFF
V: TRBV30; D: NA; CDR3: CASETVNSGEQYF
V: TRBV7-9; D: TRBD1; CDR3: CASSSQTGVEVEQYF
V: TRBV7-9; D: NA; CDR3: CASSLTTLNTEAFF
V: TRBV10-3; D: TRBD2; CDR3: CAIRGALAGANSYEQYF
V: TRBV6-1; D: NA; CDR3: CASSDLNTGELFF
V: TRBV5-4; D: TRBD2; CDR3: CASSLDGGARNEQFF
V: TRBV28; D: NA; CDR3: CASGQMNTEAFF
V: TRBV6-1; D: TRBD2; CDR3: CASSDSLAGRETQYF
V: TRBV2; D: TRBD2; CDR3: CASSESQAGGRETQYF